The subject of this entry is one TCR beta chain. The ends lost 4 bases at V and 10 bases at J; junction bases unmatched: 12. This CDR3 is 15 amino acids long. Germline V gene lookup returns CDR1 SGHAT and CDR2 FQNNGV. This entry belongs to a study of blood T cell repertoires in COVID-19. Overall study context: Nucleic acid was either cDNA or gDNA, and it came from T cells, B-cell-depleted T cells, or PBMCs.

Cohorts were assigned according to the clinical history that participants reported. Using immunoSEQ multiplex PCR, the repertoire was profiled, and TCRdb retains in-frame clones only, with some absent. Here the sample spans approximately 210,000 clones, 70% to 90% being singletons. The sequencing sample was made of PBMCs or T cells enriched from blood (not recorded which). The chain has TRBV11-2 and TRBJ1-4; 7 bases are a match to TRBD1. The receptor's source is a young woman who had recovered from COVID-19. In DNA, the CDR3 is TGTGCCAGCAGCTCATTGGAGGGGGCTAGAGGAAAACTGTTTTTT. It translates to CASSSLEGARGKLFF.